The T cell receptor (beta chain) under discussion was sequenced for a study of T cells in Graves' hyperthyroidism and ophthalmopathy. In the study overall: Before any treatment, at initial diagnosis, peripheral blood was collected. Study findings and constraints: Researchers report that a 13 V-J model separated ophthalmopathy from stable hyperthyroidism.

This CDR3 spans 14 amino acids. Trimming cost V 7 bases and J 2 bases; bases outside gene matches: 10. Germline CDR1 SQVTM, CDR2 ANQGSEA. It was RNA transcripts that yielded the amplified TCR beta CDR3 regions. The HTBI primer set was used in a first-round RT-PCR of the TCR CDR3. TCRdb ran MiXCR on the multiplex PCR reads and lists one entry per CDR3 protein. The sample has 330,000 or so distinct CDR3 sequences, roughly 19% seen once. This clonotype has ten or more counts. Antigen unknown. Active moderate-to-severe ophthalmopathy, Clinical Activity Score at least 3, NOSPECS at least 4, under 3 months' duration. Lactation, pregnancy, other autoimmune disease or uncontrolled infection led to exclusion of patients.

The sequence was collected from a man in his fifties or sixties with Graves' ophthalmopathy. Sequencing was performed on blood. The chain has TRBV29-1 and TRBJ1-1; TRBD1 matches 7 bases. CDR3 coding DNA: TGCAGCGCGCGGGAGGGGACAGCAAACACTGAAGCTTTCTTT. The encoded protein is CSAREGTANTEAFF.